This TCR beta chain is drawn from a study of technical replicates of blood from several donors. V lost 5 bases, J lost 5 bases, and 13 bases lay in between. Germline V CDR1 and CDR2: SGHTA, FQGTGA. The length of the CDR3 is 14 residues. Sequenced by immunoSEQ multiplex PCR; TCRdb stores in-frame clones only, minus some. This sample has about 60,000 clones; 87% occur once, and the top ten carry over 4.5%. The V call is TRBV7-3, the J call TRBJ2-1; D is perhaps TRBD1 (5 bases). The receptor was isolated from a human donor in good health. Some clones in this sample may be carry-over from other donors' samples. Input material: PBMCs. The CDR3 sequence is CASSPPGIHNEQFF. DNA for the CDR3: TGTGCCAGCAGCCCGCCAGGGATTCACAATGAGCAGTTCTTC. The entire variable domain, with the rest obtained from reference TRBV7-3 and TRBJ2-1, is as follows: GAGVSQTPSNKVTEKGKYVELRCDPISGHTALYWYRQSLGQGPEFLIYFQGTGAADDSGLPNDRFFAVRPEGSVSTLKIQRTERGDSAVYLCASSPPGIHNEQFFGPGTRLTVL.